A single sample gave rise to the 9 T cell receptor beta chains below, sequenced in a study of T cells in Graves' hyperthyroidism and ophthalmopathy. Amplification targeted TCR beta CDR3 regions from RNA transcripts. The primer set for the first-round RT-PCR of the TCR CDR3 was HTBI. TCRdb reprocessed the multiplex PCR reads via MiXCR and lists one record per CDR3 protein. The table includes 300,000 to 450,000 distinct CDR3 sequences, 13% detected once. The sample was blood. The receptor set was obtained from a man aged 30-40 years with Graves' hyperthyroidism that later progressed to Graves' ophthalmopathy.

This clonotype was seen only a few times. The chain joins TRBV29-1 to TRBJ1-4, with 10 bases that match TRBD1. The V gene's germline CDR1 is SQVTM and CDR2 ANQGSEA. J was trimmed by 3 bases and V by 4 bases; bases with no gene match: 2. The length of the CDR3 is 14 residues. CDR3 amino acids: CSVGQGASNEKLFF. The CDR3 nucleotides are TGCAGCGTTGGACAGGGGGCTTCTAATGAAAAACTGTTTTTT.

In its sample, this clonotype was seen a few times. The genes are TRBV24-1 and TRBJ2-1; 10 bases align to TRBD2. The CDR3 covers 14 residues. The germline V gene has CDR1 KGHDR and CDR2 SFDVKD. After removal of 5 bases from V and 7 bases from J, the junction contained 4 bases not matched to a gene. The CDR3 here is CATSGVSGGNEQFF. The CDR3 coding sequence is TGTGCCACCAGTGGGGTTAGCGGGGGGAATGAGCAGTTCTTC.

This chain joins TRBV4-1 and TRBJ1-4; D is unresolved. With 0 bases removed from V and 7 bases from J, the gap between germline ends came to 12 bases. The CDR3 sequence is 15 residues long. Germline loops: CDR1 MGHRA, CDR2 YSYEKL. Here the CDR3 reads CASSQDHSSSEKLFF. The CDR3 bases are TGCGCCAGCAGCCAAGACCACAGTTCGAGTGAAAAACTGTTTTTT.

This clonotype was observed at least ten times. The chain links TRBV12-3 or TRBV12-4 to TRBJ2-3; D gene ambiguous. Deletions cut 3 bases from V and 1 base from J, with 11 bases between. The CDR3 is 15 amino acids. DNA of the CDR3: TGTGCCAGCAGTTTTCCGGCGGTCGGCACAGATACGCAGTATTTT. This sequence encodes CASSFPAVGTDTQYF.

This clonotype appeared many times. The chain couples TRBV12-5 to TRBJ2-3; D is unresolved. The germline V and J ends were trimmed by 3 bases and 2 bases, with 9 bases remaining between them. This CDR3 is 14 amino acids long. The germline V gene has CDR1 LGHNT and CDR2 FRNRAP. The CDR3 bases are TGTGCTAGTGGTTTTGGGCAGACCACAGATACGCAGTATTTT. Translation: CASGFGQTTDTQYF.

This clonotype has at least ten counts. V gene TRBV5-5 combines with J gene TRBJ1-5; D ambiguous. The CDR3 runs to 14 residues. The germline V gene has CDR1 SGHKS and CDR2 YYEKEE (reference sequence). The V and J ends lost 0 bases and 4 bases respectively, with 8 bases between them. CDR3 loop: CASSLDAGNQPQHF. The CDR3 nucleotides read TGTGCCAGCAGCTTGGATGCGGGGAATCAGCCCCAGCATTTT.

There are a few counts of this clonotype. V usage is TRBV29-1 and J usage is TRBJ2-3; the D is unclear. This CDR3 is 11 amino acids long. V was pared by 3 bases and J by 6 bases, with 7 bases between. Germline loops: CDR1 SQVTM, CDR2 ANQGSEA. The chain's CDR3 is CSVENRDTQYF. Here the CDR3 DNA reads TGCAGCGTTGAGAATCGGGATACGCAGTATTTT.

At least ten counts were recorded for this clonotype. The V gene is TRBV29-1, the J gene TRBJ1-1; maybe TRBD1 (5 bases). The CDR3 totals 15 residues. Trimming took off 0 bases at V and 1 base at J, with 12 bases between the two ends. The germline V gene encodes CDR1 SQVTM and CDR2 ANQGSEA. The CDR3 nucleotides read TGCAGCGTTGAAGAATGGGACGCTGCGAACACTGAAGCTTTCTTT. Residues: CSVEEWDAANTEAFF.

V gene TRBV7-8 combines with J gene TRBJ1-6; no reliable D call. Germline CDR1 is SGHVS and CDR2 is FQNEAQ. V was cut by 2 bases and J by 4 bases, with 12 bases left in between. CDR3 size: 16 residues. The DNA of the CDR3 is TGTGCCAGCAGCTTATTGGTCGGGAAATATAATTCACCCCTCCACTTT. It translates to CASSLLVGKYNSPLHF.